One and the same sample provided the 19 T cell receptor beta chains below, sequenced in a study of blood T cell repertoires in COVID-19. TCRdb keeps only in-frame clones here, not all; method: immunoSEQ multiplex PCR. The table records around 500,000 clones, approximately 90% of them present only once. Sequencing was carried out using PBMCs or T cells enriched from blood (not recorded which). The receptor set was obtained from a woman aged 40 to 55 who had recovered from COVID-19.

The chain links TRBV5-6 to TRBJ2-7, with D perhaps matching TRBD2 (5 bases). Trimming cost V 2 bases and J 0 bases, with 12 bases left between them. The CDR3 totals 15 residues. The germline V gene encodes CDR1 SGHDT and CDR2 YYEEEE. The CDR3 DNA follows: TGTGCCAGCAGCTTCCTAGGAGGTACCTCCTACGAGCAGTACTTC. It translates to CASSFLGGTSYEQYF.

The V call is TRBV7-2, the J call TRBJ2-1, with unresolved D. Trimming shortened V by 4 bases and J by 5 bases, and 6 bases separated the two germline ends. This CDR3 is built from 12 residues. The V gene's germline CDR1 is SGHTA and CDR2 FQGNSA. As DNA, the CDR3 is TGTGCCAGCAGCTCCTATCACAATGAGCAGTTCTTC. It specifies CASSSYHNEQFF.

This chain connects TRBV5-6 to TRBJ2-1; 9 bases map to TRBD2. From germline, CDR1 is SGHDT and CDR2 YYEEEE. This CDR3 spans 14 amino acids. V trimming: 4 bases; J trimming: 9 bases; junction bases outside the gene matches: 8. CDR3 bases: TGTGCCAGCAGCATGGGGGGACTAGCAGGTGAGCAGTTCTTC. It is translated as CASSMGGLAGEQFF. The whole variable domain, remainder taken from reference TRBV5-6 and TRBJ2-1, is DAGVTQSPTHLIKTRGQQVTLRCSPKSGHDTVSWYQQALGQGPQFIFQYYEEEERQRGNFPDRFSGHQFPNYSSELNVNALLLGDSALYLCASSMGGLAGEQFFGPGTRLTVL.

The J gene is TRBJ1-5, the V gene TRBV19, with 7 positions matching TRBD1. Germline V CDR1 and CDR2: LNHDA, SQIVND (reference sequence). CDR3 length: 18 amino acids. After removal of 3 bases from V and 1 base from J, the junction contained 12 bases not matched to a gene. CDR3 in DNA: TGTGCCAGTAGTATGGGGAGGAGACAGGGTTGGAGCAATCAGCCCCAGCATTTT. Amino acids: CASSMGRRQGWSNQPQHF. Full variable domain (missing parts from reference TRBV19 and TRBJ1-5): DGGITQSPKYLFRKEGQNVTLSCEQNLNHDAMYWYRQDPGQGLRLIYYSQIVNDFQKGDIAEGYSVSREKKESFPLTVTSAQKNPTAFYLCASSMGRRQGWSNQPQHFGDGTRLSIL.

CDR3 amino acids: CASSFVTGRSGANVLTF. CDR3 in DNA: TGTGCCAGCAGTTTCGTGACAGGGAGGTCTGGGGCCAACGTCCTGACTTTC. The chain combines TRBV6-2 or TRBV6-3 with TRBJ2-6, with D possibly TRBD1 on 7 matching bases. This CDR3 has 17 amino acids. CDR1 MNHEY and CDR2 SVGEGT come from the germline V gene. Trimming shortened V by 4 bases and J by 1 base, and 14 bases separated the two germline ends.

The chain's CDR3 is CASSGTGGSGANVLTF. Here the CDR3 DNA reads TGTGCCAGCAGCGGGACAGGGGGCTCTGGGGCCAACGTCCTGACTTTC. The chain combines TRBV4-2 with TRBJ2-6, with 11 bases identical to TRBD1. After removal of 5 bases from V and 0 bases from J, the junction contained 0 bases not matched to a gene. The V gene's germline CDR1 is LGHNA and CDR2 YNFKEQ. The CDR3 is 16 amino acids.

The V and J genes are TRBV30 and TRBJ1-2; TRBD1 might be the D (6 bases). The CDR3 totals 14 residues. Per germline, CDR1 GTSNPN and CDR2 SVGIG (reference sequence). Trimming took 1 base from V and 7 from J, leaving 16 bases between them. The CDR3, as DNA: TGTGCCTGGAGTGACGGGGCAGGGGAGTTTGGCTACACCTTC. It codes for CAWSDGAGEFGYTF.

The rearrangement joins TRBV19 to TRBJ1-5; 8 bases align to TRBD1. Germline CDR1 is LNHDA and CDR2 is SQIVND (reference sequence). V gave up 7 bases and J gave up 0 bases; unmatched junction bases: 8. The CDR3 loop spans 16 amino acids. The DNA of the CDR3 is TGTGCCAGTATGGGGACAGGACCTTATAGCAATCAGCCCCAGCATTTT. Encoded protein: CASMGTGPYSNQPQHF.

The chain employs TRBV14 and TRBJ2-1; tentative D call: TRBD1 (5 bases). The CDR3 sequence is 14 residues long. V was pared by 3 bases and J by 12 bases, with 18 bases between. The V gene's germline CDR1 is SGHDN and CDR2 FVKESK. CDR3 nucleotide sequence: TGTGCCAGCAGCCAGCAGGACATTCTTATTGGGCAGTTCTTC. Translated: CASSQQDILIGQFF.

The CDR3 region is CSVGHYNEQFF. The CDR3 bases are TGCAGTGTTGGCCATTACAATGAGCAGTTCTTC. The gene calls are TRBV20-1 and TRBJ2-1; D is uncertain. Looked up from germline, CDR1 is DFQATT and CDR2 is SNEGSKA (reference sequence). The ends were cut back, 7 bases at V and 4 bases at J, with 8 bases in the middle. The CDR3 is 11 amino acids.

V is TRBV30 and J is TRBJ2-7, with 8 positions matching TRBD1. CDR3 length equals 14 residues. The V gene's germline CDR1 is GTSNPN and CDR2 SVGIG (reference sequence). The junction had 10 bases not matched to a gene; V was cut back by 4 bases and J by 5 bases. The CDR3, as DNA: TGTGCCTGGACCGAGGACAGGGAGATCCACGAGCAGTACTTC. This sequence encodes CAWTEDREIHEQYF.

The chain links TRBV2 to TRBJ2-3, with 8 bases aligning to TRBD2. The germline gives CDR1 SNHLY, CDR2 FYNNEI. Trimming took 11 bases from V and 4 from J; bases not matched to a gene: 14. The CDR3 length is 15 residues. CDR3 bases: TGTGCCGCGCAGCGGGGGAGTTCCACATCAGATACGCAGTATTTT. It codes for CAAQRGSSTSDTQYF. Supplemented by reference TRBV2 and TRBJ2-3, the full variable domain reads EPEVTQTPSHQVTQMGQEVILRCVPISNHLYFYWYRQILGQKVEFLVSFYNNEISEKSEIFDDQFSVERPDGSNFTLKIRSTKLEDSAMYFCAAQRGSSTSDTQYFGPGTRLTVL.

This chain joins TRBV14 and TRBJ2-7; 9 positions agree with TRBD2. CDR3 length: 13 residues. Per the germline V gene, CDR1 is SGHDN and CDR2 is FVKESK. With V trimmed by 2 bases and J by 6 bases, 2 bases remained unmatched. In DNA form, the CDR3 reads TGTGCCAGCAGCCAAACGACTAGCGGCGAGCAGTACTTC. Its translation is CASSQTTSGEQYF. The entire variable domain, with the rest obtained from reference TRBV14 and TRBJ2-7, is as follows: EAGVTQFPSHSVIEKGQTVTLRCDPISGHDNLYWYRRVMGKEIKFLLHFVKESKQDESGMPNNRFLAERTGGTYSTLKVQPAELEDSGVYFCASSQTTSGEQYFGPGTRLTVT.

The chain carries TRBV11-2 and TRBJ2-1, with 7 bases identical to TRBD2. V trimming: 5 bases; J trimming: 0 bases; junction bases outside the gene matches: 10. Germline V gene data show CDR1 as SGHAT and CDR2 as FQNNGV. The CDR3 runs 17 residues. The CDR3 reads CASSPEPSGSSYNEQFF. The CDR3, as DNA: TGTGCCAGCAGCCCGGAACCTAGCGGTAGCTCCTACAATGAGCAGTTCTTC. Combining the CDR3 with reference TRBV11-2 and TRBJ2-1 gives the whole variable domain EAGVAQSPRYKIIEKRQSVAFWCNPISGHATLYWYQQILGQGPKLLIQFQNNGVVDDSQLPKDRFSAERLKGVDSTLKIQPAKLEDSAVYLCASSPEPSGSSYNEQFFGPGTRLTVL.

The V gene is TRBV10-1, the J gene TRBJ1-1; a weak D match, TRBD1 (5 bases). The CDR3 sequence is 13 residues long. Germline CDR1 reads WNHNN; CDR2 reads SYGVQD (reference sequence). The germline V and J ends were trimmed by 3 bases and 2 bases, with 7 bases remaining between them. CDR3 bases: TGCGCCAGCAGTGAAGGACAAAACACTGAAGCTTTCTTT. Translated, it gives CASSEGQNTEAFF.

This CDR3 is CASSLVRVDGYTF. In DNA form, the CDR3 reads TGTGCCAGCAGCTTAGTCAGGGTTGATGGCTACACCTTC. The rearrangement joins TRBV11-2 to TRBJ1-2; TRBD1 might be the D (5 bases). CDR1 and CDR2 (germline): SGHAT, FQNNGV. The CDR3 contains 13 residues. Trimming took off 1 base at V and 6 bases at J, with 9 bases between the two ends.

CDR3 region: CASSRWGAPSGSEETQYF. In DNA form, the CDR3 reads TGTGCCAGCAGCCGGTGGGGGGCCCCTAGCGGGAGTGAGGAGACCCAGTACTTC. V usage is TRBV7-2 and J usage is TRBJ2-5; 10 nucleotides line up with TRBD2. Germline V gene lookup returns CDR1 SGHTA and CDR2 FQGNSA. There are 18 residues in the CDR3. The J segment lost 5 bases and the V segment lost 5 bases, leaving 17 bases of the junction unmatched.

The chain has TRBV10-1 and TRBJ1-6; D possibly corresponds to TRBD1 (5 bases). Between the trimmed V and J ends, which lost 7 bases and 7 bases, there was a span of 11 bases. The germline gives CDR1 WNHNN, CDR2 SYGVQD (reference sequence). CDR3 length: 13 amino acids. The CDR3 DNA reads TGCGCCAGCACCGAGGGGAGGAATTCACCCCTCCACTTT. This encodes CASTEGRNSPLHF.

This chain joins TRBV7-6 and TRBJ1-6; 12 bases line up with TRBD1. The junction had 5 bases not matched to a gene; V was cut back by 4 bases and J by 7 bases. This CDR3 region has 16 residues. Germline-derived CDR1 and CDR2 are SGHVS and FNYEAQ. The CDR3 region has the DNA TGTGCCAGCAGCTCGGGGACAGGGGGCTGGAATTCACCCCTCCACTTT. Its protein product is CASSSGTGGWNSPLHF. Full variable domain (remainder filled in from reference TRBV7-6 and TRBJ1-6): GAGVSQSPRYKVTKRGQDVALRCDPISGHVSLYWYRQALGQGPEFLTYFNYEAQQDKSGLPNDRFSAERPEGSISTLTIQRTEQRDSAMYRCASSSGTGGWNSPLHFGNGTRLTVT.